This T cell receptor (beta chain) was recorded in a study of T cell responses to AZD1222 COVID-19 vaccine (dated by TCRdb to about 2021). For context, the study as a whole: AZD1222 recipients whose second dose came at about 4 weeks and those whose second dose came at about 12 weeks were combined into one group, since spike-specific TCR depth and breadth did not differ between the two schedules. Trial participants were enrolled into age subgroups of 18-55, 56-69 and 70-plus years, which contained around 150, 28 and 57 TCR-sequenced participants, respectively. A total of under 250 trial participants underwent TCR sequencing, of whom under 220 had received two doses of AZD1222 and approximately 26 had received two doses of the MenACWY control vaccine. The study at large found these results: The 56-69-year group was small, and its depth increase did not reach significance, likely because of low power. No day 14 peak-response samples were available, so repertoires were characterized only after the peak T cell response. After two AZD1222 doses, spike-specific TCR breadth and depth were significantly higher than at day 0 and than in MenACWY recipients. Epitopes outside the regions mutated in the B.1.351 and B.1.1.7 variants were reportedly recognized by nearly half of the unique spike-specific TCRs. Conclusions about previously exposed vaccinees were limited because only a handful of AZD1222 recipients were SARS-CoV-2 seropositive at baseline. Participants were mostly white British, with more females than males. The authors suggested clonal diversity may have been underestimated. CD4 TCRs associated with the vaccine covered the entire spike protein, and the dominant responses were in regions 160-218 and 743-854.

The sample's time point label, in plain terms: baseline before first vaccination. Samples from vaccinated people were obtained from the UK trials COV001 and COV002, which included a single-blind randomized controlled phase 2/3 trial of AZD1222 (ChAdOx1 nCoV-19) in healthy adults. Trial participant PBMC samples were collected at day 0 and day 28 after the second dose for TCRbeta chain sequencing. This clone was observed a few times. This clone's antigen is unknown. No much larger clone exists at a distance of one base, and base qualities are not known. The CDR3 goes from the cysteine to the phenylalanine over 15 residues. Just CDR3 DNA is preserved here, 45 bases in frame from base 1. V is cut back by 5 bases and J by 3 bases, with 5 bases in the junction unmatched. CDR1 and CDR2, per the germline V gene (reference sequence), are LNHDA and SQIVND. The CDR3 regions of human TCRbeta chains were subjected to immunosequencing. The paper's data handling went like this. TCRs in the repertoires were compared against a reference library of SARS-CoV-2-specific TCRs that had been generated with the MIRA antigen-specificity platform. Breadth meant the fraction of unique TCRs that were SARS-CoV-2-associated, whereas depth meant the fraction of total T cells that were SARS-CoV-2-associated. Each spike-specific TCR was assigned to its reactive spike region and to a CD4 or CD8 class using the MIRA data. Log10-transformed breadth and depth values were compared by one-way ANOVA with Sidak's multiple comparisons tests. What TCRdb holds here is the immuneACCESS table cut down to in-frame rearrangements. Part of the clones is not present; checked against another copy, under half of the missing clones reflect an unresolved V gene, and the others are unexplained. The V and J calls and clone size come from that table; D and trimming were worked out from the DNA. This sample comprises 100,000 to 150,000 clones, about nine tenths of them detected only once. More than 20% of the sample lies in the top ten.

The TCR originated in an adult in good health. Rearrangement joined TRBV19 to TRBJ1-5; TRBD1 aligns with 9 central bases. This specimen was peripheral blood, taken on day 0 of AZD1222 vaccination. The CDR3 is CASSGGQGINQPQHF. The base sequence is TGTGCCAGTAGTGGGGGACAGGGTATCAATCAGCCCCAGCATTTT.